These 17 T cell receptor beta chains were all obtained from the same sample, sequenced in a study of cytomegalovirus exposure and HLA in healthy donors (TCRdb year 2017). Library method: the immunoSEQ multiplex PCR assay. For the multiplex PCR, a mixture combining 60 forward primers for TCR Vbeta segments and 13 reverse primers for TCR Jbeta segments was used. The clones in this table, taken by TCRdb from immuneACCESS, are in-frame only. Not every clone is retained; where verified, under half of the shortfall comes from an unresolved V gene, and the cause of the rest is unknown. This sample gives 110,000 to 150,000 clones in total; roughly four fifths of them show up just once. 4.9% of the sample lies in the top ten. Sequencing was performed on PBMCs. Receptor source: a woman aged 50 to 60 in good health and CMV-seronegative.

This clone was observed once. This rearrangement joins TRBV7-8 to TRBJ1-6; D ambiguous. Trimming left V 3 bases short and J 5 bases short, with 14 bases between. There are 16 residues in the CDR3. In germline, CDR1 is SGHVS, CDR2 FQNEAQ. The CDR3 DNA is TGTGCCAGCAGCTTCCCCCGTGCGGGTGATAATTCACCCCTCCACTTT. This codes for CASSFPRAGDNSPLHF.

The chain is built from TRBV4-2 and TRBJ2-7; 13 bases fit TRBD2. The CDR3 totals 18 residues. CDR1 is LGHNA and CDR2 is YNFKEQ in the germline V gene. J gave up 4 bases and V 4 bases, and 13 bases lay outside the gene matches. This CDR3 is CASSPSLAGGPRGYEQYF. As DNA, the CDR3 is TGTGCCAGCAGCCCCTCACTAGCGGGGGGGCCTCGAGGGTACGAGCAGTACTTC.

The chain uses TRBV5-1 and TRBJ1-4; unclear D gene. CDR1 is SGHRS and CDR2 is YFSETQ in the germline V gene. Trimming removed 4 bases at V and 4 bases at J, with 11 bases between. The CDR3 has 14 residues. The CDR3 DNA sequence: TGCGCCAGCAGCCAACAGTCTCATAATGAAAAACTGTTTTTT. Its translation is CASSQQSHNEKLFF.

In this sample, this clone turned up a few times. The chain recombines TRBV2 with TRBJ1-1; D is unresolved. The length of the CDR3 is 13 residues. Looked up from germline, CDR1 is SNHLY and CDR2 is FYNNEI. V shed 7 bases and J shed 1 base, with 10 bases lying between them. The CDR3 spells CASIPDTNTEAFF. In DNA, the CDR3 is TGTGCCAGCATTCCAGACACGAACACTGAAGCTTTCTTT.

This chain joins TRBV18 and TRBJ2-1; TRBD1 matches 10 bases. V lost 0 bases to trimming and J lost 5 bases; unmatched junction nucleotides: 1. The germline V gene encodes CDR1 KGHSH and CDR2 LQKENI. The CDR3 extends over 15 amino acids. CDR3 nucleotide sequence: TGTGCCAGCTCACCACCGGGGACAGGGGACAATGAGCAGTTCTTC. Translating gives CASSPPGTGDNEQFF.

The chain joins TRBV19 to TRBJ2-2; TRBD1 might be the D (6 bases). The germline V and J ends were trimmed by 3 bases and 5 bases, with 19 bases remaining between them. Germline V gives CDR1 LNHDA, CDR2 SQIVND (reference sequence). The length of the CDR3 is 17 residues. DNA for the CDR3: TGTGCCAGTAGTATGCTGAGTTGGGACATTTCGACCGGGGAGCTGTTTTTT. This gives the protein CASSMLSWDISTGELFF.

The J gene is TRBJ2-7, the V gene TRBV9; D is perhaps TRBD1 (5 bases). This CDR3 spans 15 amino acids. Germline CDR1 SGDLS, CDR2 YYNGEE. Trimming stripped 3 bases from V and 2 bases from J, with 15 bases between. The CDR3 DNA is TGTGCCAGCAGCGCAGGAACAGGTGGGACCTACGAGCAGTACTTC. As protein: CASSAGTGGTYEQYF.

The chain links TRBV4-1 to TRBJ1-4; D gene uncertain. Germline lookup yields CDR1 MGHRA and CDR2 YSYEKL. The CDR3 contains 14 residues. V lost 3 bases and J lost 7, with 12 bases in between. The CDR3 sequence is CASSQTGGSEKLFF. In DNA form, the CDR3 reads TGCGCCAGCAGCCAGACGGGAGGGAGTGAAAAACTGTTTTTT.

The chain couples TRBV7-6 to TRBJ1-4, with a tentative D call TRBD1 (5 bases). The germline V gene has CDR1 SGHVS and CDR2 FNYEAQ. Between the trimmed V and J ends, which lost 1 base and 5 bases, there was a span of 14 bases. The CDR3 is 16 residues long. CDR3 DNA sequence: TGTGCCAGCAGCTTAGGCCTCGCAGGGCAAAATGAAAAACTGTTTTTT. Translated, it gives CASSLGLAGQNEKLFF.

This rearrangement joins TRBV19 to TRBJ1-2, with a possible D match to TRBD1 (6 bases). Per the germline V gene, CDR1 is LNHDA and CDR2 is SQIVND (reference sequence). This CDR3 is 16 amino acids long. Trimming pared 6 bases from V and 4 bases from J, leaving 21 bases between. Here the CDR3 reads CASRDNTGMRGYGYTF. As DNA, the CDR3 is TGTGCCAGTAGGGACAACACAGGGATGAGGGGCTATGGCTACACCTTC.

The chain links TRBV6-5 to TRBJ2-3; 8 bases line up with TRBD1. The CDR3 spans 15 residues. After removal of 5 bases from V and 0 bases from J, the junction contained 4 bases not matched to a gene. From germline, CDR1 is MNHEY and CDR2 SVGAGI. The CDR3 bases are TGTGCCAGCAGTCTACGGGACAGGAGCACAGATACGCAGTATTTT. Translation gives CASSLRDRSTDTQYF.

V is TRBV11-2 and J is TRBJ1-1; unclear D gene. The V end lost 8 bases, the J end lost 1 base, and 20 bases lay between the germline ends. The germline CDR1 and CDR2 sequences are SGHAT and FQNNGV. This CDR3 is 16 amino acids long. The CDR3 nucleotides read TGTGCCAGCGGAGTCAAGGCGGGTAGGTGGAACACTGAAGCTTTCTTT. Protein: CASGVKAGRWNTEAFF.

This clone was seen a single time. The chain employs TRBV2 and TRBJ2-2; TRBD2 aligns across 7 bases. The trim removed 3 bases at V and 0 bases at J, leaving 4 bases unmatched. Germline V CDR1 and CDR2: SNHLY, FYNNEI. The CDR3 is made up of 16 amino acids. The CDR3 reads CASSETAGANTGELFF. The CDR3 bases are TGTGCCAGCAGTGAGACGGCGGGAGCGAACACCGGGGAGCTGTTTTTT.

The gene calls are TRBV6-1 and TRBJ1-6; 9 bases map to TRBD1. This CDR3 has 14 amino acids. V lost 6 bases to trimming and J lost 9 bases; unmatched junction nucleotides: 6. Germline loops: CDR1 MNHNS, CDR2 SASEGT. In nucleotides, the CDR3 is TGTGCCAGCAGGGTAACAGGGGGCTTTTCACCCCTCCACTTT. It encodes CASRVTGGFSPLHF.

V is TRBV19 and J is TRBJ1-3; maybe TRBD1 (6 bases). The germline V and J ends were trimmed by 5 bases and 2 bases, with 10 bases remaining between them. The CDR3 length is 14 residues. CDR1 and CDR2 from the germline V gene are LNHDA and SQIVND (reference sequence). The CDR3 coding sequence is TGTGCCAGTAGTCAACAGGGTACTGGAAACACCATATATTTT. Residues: CASSQQGTGNTIYF.

Here the CDR3 reads CSAGEVYGYTF. DNA for the CDR3: TGCAGCGCCGGGGAGGTGTATGGCTACACCTTC. The chain couples TRBV29-1 to TRBJ1-2, with D hard to call. Germline CDR1 reads SQVTM; CDR2 reads ANQGSEA. V was shortened by 7 bases and J by 5 bases, with 11 bases between the two germline ends. The CDR3 loop spans 11 amino acids.

This chain joins TRBV19 and TRBJ2-4, with no clear D. The CDR3 sequence is 13 residues long. Germline CDR1 and CDR2: LNHDA and SQIVND (reference sequence). Trimming took 3 bases from V and 7 from J, leaving 10 bases between them. The CDR3 DNA reads as TGTGCCAGTAGTATCGACGCGCGGAACATTCAGTACTTC. This translates into CASSIDARNIQYF.